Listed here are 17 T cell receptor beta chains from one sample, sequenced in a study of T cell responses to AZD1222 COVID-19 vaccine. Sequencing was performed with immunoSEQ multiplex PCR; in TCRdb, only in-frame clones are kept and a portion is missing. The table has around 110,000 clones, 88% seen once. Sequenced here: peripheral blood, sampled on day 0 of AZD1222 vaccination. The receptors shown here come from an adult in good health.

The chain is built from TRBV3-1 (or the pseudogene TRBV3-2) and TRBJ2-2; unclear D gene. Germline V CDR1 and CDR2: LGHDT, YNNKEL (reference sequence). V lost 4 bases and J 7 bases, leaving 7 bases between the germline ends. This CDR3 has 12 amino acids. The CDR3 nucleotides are TGTGCCAGCAGCCCGTTACGCGGGGAGCTGTTTTTT. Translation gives CASSPLRGELFF.

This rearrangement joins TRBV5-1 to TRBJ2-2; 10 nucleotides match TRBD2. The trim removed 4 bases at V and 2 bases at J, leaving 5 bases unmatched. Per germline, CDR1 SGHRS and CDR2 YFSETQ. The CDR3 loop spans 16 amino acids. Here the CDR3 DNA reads TGCGCCAGCAGCATCGGACTAGCGGTCAACACCGGGGAGCTGTTTTTT. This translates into CASSIGLAVNTGELFF.

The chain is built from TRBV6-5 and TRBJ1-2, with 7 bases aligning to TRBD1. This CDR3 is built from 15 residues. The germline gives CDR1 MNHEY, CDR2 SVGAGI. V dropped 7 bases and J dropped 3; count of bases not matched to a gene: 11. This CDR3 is CASTTGDSSHYGYTF. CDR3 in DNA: TGTGCCAGCACCACGGGGGACAGCAGCCACTATGGCTACACCTTC.

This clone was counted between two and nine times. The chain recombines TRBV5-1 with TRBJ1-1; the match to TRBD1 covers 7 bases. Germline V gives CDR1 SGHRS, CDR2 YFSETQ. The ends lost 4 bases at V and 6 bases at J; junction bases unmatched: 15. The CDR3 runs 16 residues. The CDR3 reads CASSPTGWERVSEAFF. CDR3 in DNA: TGCGCCAGCAGCCCGACAGGGTGGGAGCGGGTGTCTGAAGCTTTCTTT.

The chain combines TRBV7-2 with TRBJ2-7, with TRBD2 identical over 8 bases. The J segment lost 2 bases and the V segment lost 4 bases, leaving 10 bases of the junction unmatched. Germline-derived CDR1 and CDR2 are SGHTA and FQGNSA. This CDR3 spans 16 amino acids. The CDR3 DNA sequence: TGTGCCAGCAGCTCCCCAGGCGGGAGGTCCCCCTACGAGCAGTACTTC. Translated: CASSSPGGRSPYEQYF.

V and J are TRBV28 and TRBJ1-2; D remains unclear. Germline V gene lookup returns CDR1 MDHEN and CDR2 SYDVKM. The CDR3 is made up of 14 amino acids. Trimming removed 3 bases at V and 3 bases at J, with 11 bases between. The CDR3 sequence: CASSLIWGDYGYTF. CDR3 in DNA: TGTGCCAGCAGTTTGATTTGGGGTGACTATGGCTACACCTTC.

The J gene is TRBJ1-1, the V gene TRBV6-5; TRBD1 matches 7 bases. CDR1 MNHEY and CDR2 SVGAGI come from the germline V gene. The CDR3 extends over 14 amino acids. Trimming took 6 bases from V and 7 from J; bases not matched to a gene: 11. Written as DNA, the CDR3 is TGTGCCAGCAGCCGGGACAGTGGTAATTTTGAAGCTTTCTTT. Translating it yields CASSRDSGNFEAFF.

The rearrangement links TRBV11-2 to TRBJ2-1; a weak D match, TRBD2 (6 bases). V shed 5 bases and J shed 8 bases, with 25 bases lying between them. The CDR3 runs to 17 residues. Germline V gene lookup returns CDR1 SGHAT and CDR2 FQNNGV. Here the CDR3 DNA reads TGTGCCAGCAGCCCTGGGGGAGCTAGCGTCACGACTCATGAGCAGTTCTTC. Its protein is CASSPGGASVTTHEQFF.

The CDR3 DNA sequence: TGTGCCAGCTCACCCAGTGATTCAACTAATGAAAAACTGTTTTTT. This gives the protein CASSPSDSTNEKLFF. The V gene is TRBV18, the J gene TRBJ1-4; no definite D call. The germline V gene has CDR1 KGHSH and CDR2 LQKENI. CDR3 size: 15 residues. V dropped 3 bases and J dropped 0 bases, with 8 bases sitting between them.

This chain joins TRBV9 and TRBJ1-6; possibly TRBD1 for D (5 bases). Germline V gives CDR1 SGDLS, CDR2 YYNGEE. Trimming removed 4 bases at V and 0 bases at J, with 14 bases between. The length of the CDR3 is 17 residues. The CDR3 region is CASSPPGTSSYNSPLHF. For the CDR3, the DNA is TGTGCCAGCAGCCCACCAGGGACGAGCTCCTATAATTCACCCCTCCACTTT.

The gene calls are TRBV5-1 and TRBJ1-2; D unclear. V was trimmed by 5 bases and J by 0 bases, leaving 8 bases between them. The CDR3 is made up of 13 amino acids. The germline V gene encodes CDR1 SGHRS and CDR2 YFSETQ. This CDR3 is CASSPTTNYGYTF. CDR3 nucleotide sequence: TGCGCCAGCAGTCCGACAACTAACTATGGCTACACCTTC.

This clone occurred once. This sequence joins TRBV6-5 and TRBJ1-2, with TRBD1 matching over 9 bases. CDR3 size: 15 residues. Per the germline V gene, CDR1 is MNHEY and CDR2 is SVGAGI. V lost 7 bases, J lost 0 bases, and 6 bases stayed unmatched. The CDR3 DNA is TGTGCCAGCACCCCGGGACAGGGCGCTAACTATGGCTACACCTTC. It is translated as CASTPGQGANYGYTF.

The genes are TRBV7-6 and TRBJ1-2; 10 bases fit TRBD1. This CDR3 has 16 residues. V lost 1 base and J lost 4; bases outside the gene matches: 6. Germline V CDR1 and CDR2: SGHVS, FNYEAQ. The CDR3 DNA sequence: TGTGCCAGCAGCTTAGGTGGGACAGGGGTTAGCTATGGCTACACCTTC. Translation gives CASSLGGTGVSYGYTF. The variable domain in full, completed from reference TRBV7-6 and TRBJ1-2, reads GAGVSQSPRYKVTKRGQDVALRCDPISGHVSLYWYRQALGQGPEFLTYFNYEAQQDKSGLPNDRFSAERPEGSISTLTIQRTEQRDSAMYRCASSLGGTGVSYGYTFGSGTRLTVV.

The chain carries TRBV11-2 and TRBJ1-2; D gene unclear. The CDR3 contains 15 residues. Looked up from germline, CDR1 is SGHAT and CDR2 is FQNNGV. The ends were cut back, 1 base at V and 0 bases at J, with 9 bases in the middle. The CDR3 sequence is CASSLGAVTNYGYTF. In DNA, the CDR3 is TGTGCCAGCAGCTTAGGGGCCGTTACTAACTATGGCTACACCTTC.

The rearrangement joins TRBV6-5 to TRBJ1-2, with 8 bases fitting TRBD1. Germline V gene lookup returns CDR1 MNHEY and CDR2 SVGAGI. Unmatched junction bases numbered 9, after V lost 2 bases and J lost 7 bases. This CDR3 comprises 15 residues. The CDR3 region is CASSYIGQGESGYTF. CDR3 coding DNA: TGTGCCAGCAGTTACATCGGACAGGGAGAATCTGGCTACACCTTC.

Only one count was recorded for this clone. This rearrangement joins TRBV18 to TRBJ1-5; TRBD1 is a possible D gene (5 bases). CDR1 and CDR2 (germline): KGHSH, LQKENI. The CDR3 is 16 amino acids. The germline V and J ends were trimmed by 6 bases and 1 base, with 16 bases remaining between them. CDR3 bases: TGTGCCAGCTCCCCATTTCGAGACAGCAGCAATCAGCCCCAGCATTTT. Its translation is CASSPFRDSSNQPQHF.

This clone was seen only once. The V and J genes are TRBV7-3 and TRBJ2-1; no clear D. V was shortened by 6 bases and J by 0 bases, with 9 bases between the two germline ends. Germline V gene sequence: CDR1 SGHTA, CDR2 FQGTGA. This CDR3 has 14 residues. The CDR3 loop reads CASSVGGSYNEQFF. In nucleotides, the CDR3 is TGTGCCAGCAGTGTGGGTGGCTCCTACAATGAGCAGTTCTTC.